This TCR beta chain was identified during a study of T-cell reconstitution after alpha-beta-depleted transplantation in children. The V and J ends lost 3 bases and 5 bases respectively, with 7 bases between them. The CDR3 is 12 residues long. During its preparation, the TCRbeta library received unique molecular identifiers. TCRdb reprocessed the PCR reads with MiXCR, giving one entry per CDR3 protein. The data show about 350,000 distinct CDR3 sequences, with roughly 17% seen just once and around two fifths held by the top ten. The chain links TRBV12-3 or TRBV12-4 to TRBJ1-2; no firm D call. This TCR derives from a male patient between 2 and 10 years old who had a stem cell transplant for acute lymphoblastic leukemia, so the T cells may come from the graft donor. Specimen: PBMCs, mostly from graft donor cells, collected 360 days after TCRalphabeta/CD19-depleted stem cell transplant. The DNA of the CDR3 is TGTGCCAGCAGTTTTAGTTCGTATGGCTACACCTTC. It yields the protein CASSFSSYGYTF.